The 24 T cell receptor beta chains in this list originate from one sample, sequenced in a study of siplizumab effects on memory and regulatory T cells. This table comes from immunoSEQ multiplex PCR, and its TCRdb copy is limited to in-frame clones, with some not included. Of 100,000 or so clones listed, 94% are singletons. The source material was non-Treg CD4+ T cells sorted from blood. The receptors were sampled from a human donor in good health.

A note on this clone: The junction shows a germline mismatch at one end, possibly a read error. This chain connects TRBV7-7 to TRBJ2-1, with TRBD2 identical over 7 bases. CDR1 and CDR2 (germline): SSHAT, FNYEAQ (reference sequence). The CDR3 runs to 18 residues. The CDR3 nucleotides are TGTGCTAGCACCATGGGACTAAGCGCCTCTTGCTCCTACAATGAGCAGTTCTTC. Its translation is CASTMGLSASCSYNEQFF.

The rearrangement joins TRBV2 to TRBJ2-5; weak D call: TRBD1 (5 bases). Germline V lookup: CDR1 SNHLY, CDR2 FYNNEI. V lost 0 bases and J lost 5, with 13 bases in between. The length of the CDR3 is 15 residues. The CDR3 loop is CASSEAGSGWETQYF. The DNA for the CDR3 is TGTGCCAGCAGTGAAGCGGGGTCAGGGTGGGAGACCCAGTACTTC.

The CDR3 sequence: CASSIPLRGENIQYF. The CDR3 nucleotides are TGCGCCAGCAGCATCCCTTTGAGGGGAGAAAACATTCAGTACTTC. The chain is built from TRBV5-1 and TRBJ2-4; D may be TRBD1 or TRBD2 (5 bases each). The germline gives CDR1 SGHRS, CDR2 YFSETQ. Deletions cut 4 bases from V and 5 bases from J, with 16 bases between. The CDR3 consists of 15 residues.

The chain recombines TRBV4-2 with TRBJ2-1; 7 bases match TRBD1. J lost 4 bases, V lost 5 bases, and 11 bases had no gene match. Germline V CDR1 and CDR2: LGHNA, YNFKEQ. The CDR3 loop spans 16 amino acids. CDR3 nucleotide sequence: TGTGCCAGCAGCTCTCAGACAGGGCGGGTTTACAATGAGCAGTTCTTC. It translates to CASSSQTGRVYNEQFF.

The rearrangement uses TRBV7-9 and TRBJ2-3; TRBD2 matches at 8 bases. V lost 4 bases to trimming and J lost 0 bases; unmatched junction nucleotides: 9. Germline-derived CDR1 and CDR2 are SEHNR and FQNEAQ (reference sequence). The CDR3 contains 17 residues. The CDR3 DNA sequence: TGTGCCAGCAGCTCTGACGTAGCGGGGCCCAGCACAGATACGCAGTATTTT. Protein: CASSSDVAGPSTDTQYF.

The chain carries TRBV10-3 and TRBJ2-2, with D maybe TRBD1 (5 bases). Between the trimmed V and J ends, which lost 6 bases and 1 base, there was a span of 9 bases. Germline CDR1 ENHRY, CDR2 SYGVKD. The CDR3 covers 14 residues. In nucleotides, the CDR3 is TGTGCCATCAGCACGACAGAGAACACCGGGGAGCTGTTTTTT. Translating gives CAISTTENTGELFF.

This clone was seen once. The chain recombines TRBV10-2 with TRBJ2-3, with D maybe TRBD2 (5 bases). Germline CDR1 reads WSHSY; CDR2 reads SAAADI. The CDR3 extends over 15 amino acids. V was cut by 1 base and J by 5 bases, with 13 bases left in between. The CDR3, as DNA: TGCGCCAGCAGTGAGTTGTTGGGAGTGGGAGATACGCAGTATTTT. Translating it yields CASSELLGVGDTQYF.

The chain links TRBV19 to TRBJ2-4; TRBD1 is a possible D gene (6 bases). This CDR3 has 15 amino acids. V lost 4 bases and J 3 bases, leaving 13 bases between the germline ends. Per germline, CDR1 LNHDA and CDR2 SQIVND (reference sequence). The DNA of the CDR3 is TGTGCCAGTAGTAAGCCAGGGGACGGCAAAAACATTCAGTACTTC. Translating gives CASSKPGDGKNIQYF.

The chain employs TRBV28 and TRBJ2-7; tentatively, D is TRBD1 or TRBD2 (6 bases each). V shed 1 base and J shed 7 bases, with 14 bases lying between them. The germline CDR1 and CDR2 sequences are MDHEN and SYDVKM. This CDR3 is built from 14 residues. The CDR3 sequence is CASSLYGGRFEQYF. CDR3 DNA sequence: TGTGCCAGCAGTTTATATGGGGGGCGTTTTGAGCAGTACTTC.

This clone was recorded once. V is TRBV5-4 and J is TRBJ2-3, with a tentative D call TRBD2 (6 bases). Germline-derived CDR1 and CDR2 are SGHNT and YYREEE (reference sequence). The CDR3 is made up of 15 amino acids. The V end lost 2 bases, the J end lost 0 bases, and 10 bases lay between the germline ends. The DNA of the CDR3 is TGTGCCAGCAGCTTACCGGGGAGGAGCACAGATACGCAGTATTTT. It encodes CASSLPGRSTDTQYF.

The chain joins TRBV5-1 to TRBJ1-1; 7 bases fit TRBD1. Germline CDR1 reads SGHRS; CDR2 reads YFSETQ. Trimming cost V 1 base and J 5 bases; bases outside gene matches: 5. CDR3 length: 14 amino acids. Written as DNA, the CDR3 is TGCGCCAGCAGCTTGCCCACAGGGGAAACTGAAGCTTTCTTT. Residues: CASSLPTGETEAFF.

CDR3 in DNA: TGTGCCAGTAGTATCCTAGCGGGAGGACTCTACAATGAGCAGTTCTTC. Its protein product is CASSILAGGLYNEQFF. V is TRBV19 and J is TRBJ2-1, with TRBD2 matching 11 bases. The CDR3 runs 16 residues. Germline CDR1 LNHDA, CDR2 SQIVND (reference sequence). Losses at the gene ends were 3 bases for V and 3 bases for J; bases not matched to a gene: 4.

V is TRBV19 and J is TRBJ1-2; D uncertain. CDR1 is LNHDA and CDR2 is SQIVND in the germline V gene (reference sequence). The CDR3 contains 13 residues. Trimming shortened V by 7 bases and J by 3 bases, and 12 bases separated the two germline ends. CDR3 amino acids: CASKRETHYGYTF. In DNA, the CDR3 is TGTGCCAGTAAAAGGGAGACTCACTATGGCTACACCTTC.

The chain joins TRBV2 to TRBJ2-1; D is possibly TRBD1 or TRBD2 (5 bases each). CDR1 is SNHLY, CDR2 FYNNEI, per germline. Trimming shortened V by 0 bases and J by 7 bases, and 13 bases separated the two germline ends. This CDR3 is built from 15 residues. The CDR3 bases are TGTGCCAGCAGTGAAGCGGGACGCAGGTCAAATGAGCAGTTCTTC. Its translation: CASSEAGRRSNEQFF.

V usage is TRBV28 and J usage is TRBJ2-7, with 9 bases lining up with TRBD2. The V segment lost 6 bases and the J segment 3 bases; nucleotides outside the gene matches: 3. The CDR3 has 13 amino acids. CDR1 MDHEN and CDR2 SYDVKM come from the germline V gene. Here the CDR3 reads CASRASGVYEQYF. For the CDR3, the DNA is TGTGCCAGCAGAGCTAGCGGGGTCTACGAGCAGTACTTC. Looking up the rest from reference TRBV28 and TRBJ2-7 gives the full variable domain: DVKVTQSSRYLVKRTGEKVFLECVQDMDHENMFWYRQDPGLGLRLIYFSYDVKMKEKGDIPEGYSVSREKKERFSLILESASTNQTSMYLCASRASGVYEQYFGPGTRLTVT.

This chain joins TRBV27 and TRBJ2-1; 11 bases align to TRBD2. Per germline, CDR1 MNHEY and CDR2 SMNVEV (reference sequence). V was pared by 6 bases and J by 14 bases, with 24 bases of the junction left unmatched. This CDR3 region has 18 residues. The CDR3 loop reads CASSSGQGWASGRWRKFF. CDR3 DNA sequence: TGTGCCAGCAGCTCGGGACAGGGTTGGGCTAGCGGGAGGTGGAGGAAGTTCTTC.

This CDR3 is CASSVMDESTEAFF. CDR3 in DNA: TGTGCCAGCAGCGTAATGGATGAAAGCACTGAAGCTTTCTTT. The V and J genes are TRBV9 and TRBJ1-1; no clear D. Between the trimmed V and J ends, which lost 1 base and 4 bases, there was a span of 11 bases. The CDR3 loop spans 14 amino acids. Germline V CDR1 and CDR2: SGDLS, YYNGEE. Using reference TRBV9 and TRBJ1-1 for the parts outside the CDR3, the full variable domain is DSGVTQTPKHLITATGQRVTLRCSPRSGDLSVYWYQQSLDQGLQFLIQYYNGEERAKGNILERFSAQQFPDLHSELNLSSLELGDSALYFCASSVMDESTEAFFGQGTRLTVV.

The chain is built from TRBV19 and TRBJ2-7, with 7 bases aligning to TRBD1. This CDR3 contains 15 residues. The germline CDR1 and CDR2 sequences are LNHDA and SQIVND (reference sequence). The V gene end was trimmed by 3 bases and the J gene end by 0 bases; junction bases not matched to a gene: 5. CDR3 DNA sequence: TGTGCCAGTAGTATCTCACAGGGGCGCTCCTACGAGCAGTACTTC. Its protein is CASSISQGRSYEQYF.

This chain connects TRBV4-1 to TRBJ1-4, with 7 bases that match TRBD1. The CDR3 runs 17 residues. Germline loops: CDR1 MGHRA, CDR2 YSYEKL. Trimming removed 4 bases from V and 0 bases from J; junction bases left unmatched: 8. The CDR3: CASSRGQARTTNEKLFF. The DNA for the CDR3 is TGCGCCAGCAGCCGCGGACAGGCACGGACAACTAATGAAAAACTGTTTTTT.

The chain has TRBV19 and TRBJ2-1; a weak D match, TRBD1 (7 bases). The CDR3 is 18 amino acids. The V end was cut by 3 bases, the J end by 5 bases, with 23 bases between. Germline CDR1 is LNHDA and CDR2 is SQIVND (reference sequence). In DNA, the CDR3 is TGTGCCAGTAGTATTAAGGGGGCGGCTAGCGAGCTAAACAATGAGCAGTTCTTC. Its translation: CASSIKGAASELNNEQFF. The whole variable domain, remainder taken from reference TRBV19 and TRBJ2-1, is DGGITQSPKYLFRKEGQNVTLSCEQNLNHDAMYWYRQDPGQGLRLIYYSQIVNDFQKGDIAEGYSVSREKKESFPLTVTSAQKNPTAFYLCASSIKGAASELNNEQFFGPGTRLTVL.

V usage is TRBV2 and J usage is TRBJ1-1, with D possibly being TRBD1 (6 bases). Trimming took off 6 bases at V and 4 bases at J, with 18 bases between the two ends. The CDR3 has 15 residues. Germline V gives CDR1 SNHLY, CDR2 FYNNEI. The CDR3 DNA is TGTGCCAGCAGCCGCGGACCAGGGGCTGGCACTGAAGCTTTCTTT. Its translation: CASSRGPGAGTEAFF.

A word on this clone: This specimen includes other DNA sequences encoding the same CDR3. This rearrangement joins TRBV18 to TRBJ2-7; D gene uncertain. Germline loops: CDR1 KGHSH, CDR2 LQKENI. The CDR3 loop spans 13 amino acids. The ends were cut back, 0 bases at V and 2 bases at J, with 5 bases in the middle. The chain's CDR3 is CASSPPGAYEQYF. The CDR3 DNA sequence: TGTGCCAGCTCACCACCCGGAGCCTACGAGCAGTACTTC.

This rearrangement joins TRBV11-2 to TRBJ2-7; D perhaps matches TRBD1 (6 bases). V was trimmed by 1 base and J by 2 bases, leaving 6 bases between them. The V gene's germline CDR1 is SGHAT and CDR2 FQNNGV. This CDR3 comprises 13 residues. The CDR3 sequence is CASSLAGAYEQYF. The CDR3 region has the DNA TGTGCCAGCAGCTTAGCAGGGGCCTACGAGCAGTACTTC.

This chain links TRBV14 with TRBJ2-6, with 8 bases lining up with TRBD1. Germline values: CDR1 SGHDN, CDR2 FVKESK. V lost 4 bases, J lost 0 bases, and 8 bases stayed unmatched. This CDR3 is 18 amino acids long. In DNA, the CDR3 is TGTGCCAGCAGCCGTGAGGACAGGGCCGACTCTGGGGCCAACGTCCTGACTTTC. Protein product: CASSREDRADSGANVLTF.